Listed below are T cell receptor beta chains from one sample, sequenced in a study of T cell repertoires in cytomegalovirus infection. One entry per CDR3 protein results from TCRdb running MiXCR on the reads. The sample records about 240,000 distinct CDR3 sequences, 6% to 8% being singletons. The sequencing input was PBMCs. Receptor source: a human donor in good health (CMV status not recorded). Some clones in this sample may be carry-over from other donors' samples. Each CDR3 is given with its conserved first and last residue. A D gene is named only where the DNA matches it firmly. Clone size is given for some rows only: seen once, a few or many times, or a class if the clone is expanded.

cdr3_length	v_call	clone_size	d_call	j_call	cdr3_nt	cdr3_aa
11	TRBV6-5	-	TRBD1	TRBJ1-1	TGTGCCAGCACCGGGGACAGGAGAACTTTCTTT	CASTGDRRTFF
13	TRBV6-1	many	TRBD1	TRBJ2-7	TGTGCCAGCCCCTCGGGACAGGGGATCGAGCAGTACTTC	CASPSGQGIEQYF
13	TRBV2	-	-	TRBJ1-1	TGTGCCAGCAGTGGGGCCCTCAACACTGAAGCTTTCTTT	CASSGALNTEAFF
15	TRBV4-3	many	-	TRBJ2-3	TGCGCCAGCAGCCAAGGACGTTTCAGCACAGATACGCAGTATTTT	CASSQGRFSTDTQYF
15	TRBV20-1	many	TRBD2	TRBJ2-7	TGCAGTGCTAGAGGGACTAGCGGGGGGACCTACGAGCAGTACTTC	CSARGTSGGTYEQYF
15	TRBV7-2	many	-	TRBJ2-2	TGTGCCAGCAGCCCCCAAGGGGTGGGTGCCGGGGAGCTGTTTTTT	CASSPQGVGAGELFF
14	TRBV4-1	few	TRBD1	TRBJ2-3	TGCGCCAGCAGGGACAGGGGACCCACAGATACGCAGTATTTT	CASRDRGPTDTQYF
13	TRBV20-1	many	-	TRBJ2-6	TGCAGTGCATTGGGGGTTGGGGCCAACGTCCTGACTTTC	CSALGVGANVLTF
17	TRBV12-3/TRBV12-4	many	TRBD2	TRBJ2-5	TGTGCCAGCAGTTTAGAGTCTAGCGGGGGGGCACGAGAGACCCAGTACTTC	CASSLESSGGARETQYF
16	TRBV7-2	many	TRBD1	TRBJ1-5	TGTGCCACTTGGGGTGAGACAGGGTATAGCAATCAGCCCCAGCATTTT	CATWGETGYSNQPQHF
12	TRBV29-1	many	-	TRBJ2-5	TGCAGCGTTAGTTTGACGGAAGAGACCCAGTACTTC	CSVSLTEETQYF
14	TRBV2	many	-	TRBJ1-5	TGTGCCAGCAGTGGGGGCAGGGGAGAGCAGCCCCAGCATTTT	CASSGGRGEQPQHF
18	TRBV4-2	many	-	TRBJ2-2	TGTGCCAGCAGCCCGACCTCTCTGAGAAACTTGAACACCGGGGAGCTGTTTTTT	CASSPTSLRNLNTGELFF
15	TRBV7-6	many	-	TRBJ1-4	TGTGCCAGCACGAGGCAGGCGGGCCTTAATGAAAAACTGTTTTTT	CASTRQAGLNEKLFF
15	TRBV20-1	many	TRBD2	TRBJ2-5	TGCAGTGCTGGGGACCTAGCGGGGGCTCAAGAGACCCAGTACTTC	CSAGDLAGAQETQYF
15	TRBV5-1	-	TRBD2	TRBJ2-3	TGCGCCAGCAGCTTAAGCGGGGTCAGCACAGATACGCAGTATTTT	CASSLSGVSTDTQYF
14	TRBV7-2	many	-	TRBJ2-3	TGTGCCAGCAGCTTCAACAGCCCCCCAGATACGCAGTATTTT	CASSFNSPPDTQYF
12	TRBV20-1	few	-	TRBJ1-2	TGCAGTGCTAGCGAGGATAACTATGGCTACACCTTC	CSASEDNYGYTF
13	TRBV9	many	TRBD1	TRBJ1-1	TGTGCCAGCAGTCACGACAGGGACACTGAAGCTTTCTTT	CASSHDRDTEAFF
13	TRBV5-1	many	-	TRBJ1-1	TGCGCCAGCGGACAGAACATGAACACTGAAGCTTTCTTT	CASGQNMNTEAFF
14	TRBV20-1	many	-	TRBJ1-3	TGCAGTGCTAGAGACCCATCTCTAGGAAACACCATATATTTT	CSARDPSLGNTIYF
13	TRBV29-1	many	-	TRBJ2-7	TGCAGCGGGGGGGACGGCTACTCCTACGAGCAGTACTTC	CSGGDGYSYEQYF